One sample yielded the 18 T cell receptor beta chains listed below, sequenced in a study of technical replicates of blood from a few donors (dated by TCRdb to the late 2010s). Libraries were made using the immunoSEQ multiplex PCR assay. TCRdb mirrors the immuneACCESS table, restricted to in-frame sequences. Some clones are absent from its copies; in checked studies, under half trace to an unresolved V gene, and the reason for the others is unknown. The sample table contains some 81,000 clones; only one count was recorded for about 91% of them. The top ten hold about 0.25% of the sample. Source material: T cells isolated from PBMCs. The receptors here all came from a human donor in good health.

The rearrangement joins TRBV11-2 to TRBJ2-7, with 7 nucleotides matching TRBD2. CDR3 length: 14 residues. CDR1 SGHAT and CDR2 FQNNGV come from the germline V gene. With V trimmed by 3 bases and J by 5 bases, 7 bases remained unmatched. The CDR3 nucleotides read TGTGCCAGCAGCTTCGGCGGGAGCTATAACGAGCAGTACTTC. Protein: CASSFGGSYNEQYF.

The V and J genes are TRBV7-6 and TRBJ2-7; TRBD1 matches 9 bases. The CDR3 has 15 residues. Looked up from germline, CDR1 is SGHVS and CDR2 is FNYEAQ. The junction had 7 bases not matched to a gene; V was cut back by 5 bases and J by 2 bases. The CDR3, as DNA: TGTGCCAGCAGCCCGGGACAGGGTGGCGCCTACGAGCAGTACTTC. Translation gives CASSPGQGGAYEQYF.

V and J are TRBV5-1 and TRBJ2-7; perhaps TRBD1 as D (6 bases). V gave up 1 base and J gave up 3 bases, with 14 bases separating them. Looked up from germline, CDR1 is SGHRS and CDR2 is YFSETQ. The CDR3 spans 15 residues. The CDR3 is CASSLSDSSNYEQYF. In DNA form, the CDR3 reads TGCGCCAGCAGCTTGTCGGACAGCTCCAACTACGAGCAGTACTTC.

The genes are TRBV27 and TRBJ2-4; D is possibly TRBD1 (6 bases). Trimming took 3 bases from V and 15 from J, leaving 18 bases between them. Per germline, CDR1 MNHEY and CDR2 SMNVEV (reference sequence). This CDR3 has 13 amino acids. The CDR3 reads CASSLRYRTEGYF. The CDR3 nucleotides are TGTGCCAGCAGTTTGAGGTATAGGACAGAGGGGTACTTC.

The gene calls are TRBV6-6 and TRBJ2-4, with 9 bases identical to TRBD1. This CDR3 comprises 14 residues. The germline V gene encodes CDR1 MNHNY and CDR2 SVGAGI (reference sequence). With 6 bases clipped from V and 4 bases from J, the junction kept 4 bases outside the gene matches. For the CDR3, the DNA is TGTGCCAGCAGCACAGGGACAGGGAAAAACATTCAGTACTTC. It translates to CASSTGTGKNIQYF.

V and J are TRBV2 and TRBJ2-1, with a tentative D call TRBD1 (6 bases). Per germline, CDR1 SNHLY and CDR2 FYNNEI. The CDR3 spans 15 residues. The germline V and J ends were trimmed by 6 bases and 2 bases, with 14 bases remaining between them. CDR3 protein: CASRGQTGTYNEQFF. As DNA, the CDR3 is TGTGCCAGCAGGGGACAAACAGGGACCTACAATGAGCAGTTCTTC.

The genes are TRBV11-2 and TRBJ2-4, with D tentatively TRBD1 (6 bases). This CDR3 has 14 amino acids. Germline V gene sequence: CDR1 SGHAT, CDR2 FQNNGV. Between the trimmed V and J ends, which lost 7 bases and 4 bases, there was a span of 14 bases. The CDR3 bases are TGTGCCAGCACCCCCCGGACAGCAAAAAACATTCAGTACTTC. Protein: CASTPRTAKNIQYF.

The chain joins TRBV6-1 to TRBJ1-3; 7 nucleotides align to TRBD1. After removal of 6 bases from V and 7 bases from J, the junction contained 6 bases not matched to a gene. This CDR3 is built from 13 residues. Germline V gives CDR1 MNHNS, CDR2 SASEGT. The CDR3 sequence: CASRRQGSNTIYF. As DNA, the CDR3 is TGTGCCAGCAGACGACAGGGATCGAACACCATATATTTT.

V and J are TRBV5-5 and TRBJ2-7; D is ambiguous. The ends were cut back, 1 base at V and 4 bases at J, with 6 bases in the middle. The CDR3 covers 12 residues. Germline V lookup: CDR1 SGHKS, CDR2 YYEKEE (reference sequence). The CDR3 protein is CASSLSVYEQYF. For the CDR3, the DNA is TGTGCCAGCAGCTTGTCGGTTTACGAGCAGTACTTC.

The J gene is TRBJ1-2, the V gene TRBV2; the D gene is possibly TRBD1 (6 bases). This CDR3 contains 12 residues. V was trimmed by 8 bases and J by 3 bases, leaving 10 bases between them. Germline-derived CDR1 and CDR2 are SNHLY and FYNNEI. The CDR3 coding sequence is TGTGCCAGCCAAACAGGGTACTATGGCTACACCTTC. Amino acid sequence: CASQTGYYGYTF.

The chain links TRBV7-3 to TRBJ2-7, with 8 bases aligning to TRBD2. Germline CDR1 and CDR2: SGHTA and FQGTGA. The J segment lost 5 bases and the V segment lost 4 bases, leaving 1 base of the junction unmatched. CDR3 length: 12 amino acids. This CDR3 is CASSSGGNEQYF. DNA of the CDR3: TGTGCCAGCAGCTCGGGGGGGAACGAGCAGTACTTC.

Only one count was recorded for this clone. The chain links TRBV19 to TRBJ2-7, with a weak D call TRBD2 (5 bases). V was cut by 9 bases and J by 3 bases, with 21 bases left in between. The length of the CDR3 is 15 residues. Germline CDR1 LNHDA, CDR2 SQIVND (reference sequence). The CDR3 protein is CASKDLAQVGYEQYF. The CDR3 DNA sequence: TGTGCCAGCAAGGATCTAGCCCAGGTGGGCTACGAGCAGTACTTC.

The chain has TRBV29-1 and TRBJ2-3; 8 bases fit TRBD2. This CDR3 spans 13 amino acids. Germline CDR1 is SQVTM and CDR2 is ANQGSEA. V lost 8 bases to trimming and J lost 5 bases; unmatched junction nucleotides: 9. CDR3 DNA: TGCAGCCTCACTTTAGCGGGAATAGATACGCAGTATTTT. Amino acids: CSLTLAGIDTQYF.

The CDR3: CASSKEGSTDTQYF. As DNA, the CDR3 is TGTGCCAGCAGCAAAGAGGGATCCACAGATACGCAGTATTTT. The J gene is TRBJ2-3, the V gene TRBV9, with D tentatively TRBD2 (5 bases). This CDR3 comprises 14 residues. Germline V gene sequence: CDR1 SGDLS, CDR2 YYNGEE. V lost 4 bases and J 2 bases, leaving 11 bases between the germline ends.

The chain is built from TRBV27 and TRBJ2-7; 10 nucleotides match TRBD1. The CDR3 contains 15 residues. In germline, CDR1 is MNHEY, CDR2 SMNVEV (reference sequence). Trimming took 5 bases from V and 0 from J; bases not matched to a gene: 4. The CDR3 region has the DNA TGTGCCAGCAGTCCGCGGACAGGGGGCTCCTACGAGCAGTACTTC. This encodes CASSPRTGGSYEQYF.

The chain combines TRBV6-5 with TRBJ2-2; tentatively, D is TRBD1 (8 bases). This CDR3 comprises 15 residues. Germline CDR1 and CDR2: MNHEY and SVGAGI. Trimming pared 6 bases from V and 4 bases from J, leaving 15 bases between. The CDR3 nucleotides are TGTGCCAGCAGGCTAACAGGGGGGGGCACCGGGGAGCTGTTTTTT. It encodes CASRLTGGGTGELFF.

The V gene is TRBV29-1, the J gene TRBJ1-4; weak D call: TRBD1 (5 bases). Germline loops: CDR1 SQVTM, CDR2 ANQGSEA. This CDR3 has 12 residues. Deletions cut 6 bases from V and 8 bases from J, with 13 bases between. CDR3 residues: CSVGQVGEKLFF. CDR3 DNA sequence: TGCAGCGTGGGGCAAGTAGGGGAAAAACTGTTTTTT. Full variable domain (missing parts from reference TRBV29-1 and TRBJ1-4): SAVISQKPSRDICQRGTSLTIQCQVDSQVTMMFWYRQQPGQSLTLIATANQGSEATYESGFVIDKFPISRPNLTFSTLTVSNMSPEDSSIYLCSVGQVGEKLFFGSGTQLSVL.

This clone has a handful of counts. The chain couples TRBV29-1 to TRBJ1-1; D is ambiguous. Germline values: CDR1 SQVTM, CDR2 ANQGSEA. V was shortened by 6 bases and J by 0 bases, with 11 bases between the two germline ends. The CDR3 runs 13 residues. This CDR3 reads CSVKVNMNTEAFF. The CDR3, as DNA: TGCAGCGTAAAAGTTAACATGAACACTGAAGCTTTCTTT. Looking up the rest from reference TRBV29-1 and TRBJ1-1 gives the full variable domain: SAVISQKPSRDICQRGTSLTIQCQVDSQVTMMFWYRQQPGQSLTLIATANQGSEATYESGFVIDKFPISRPNLTFSTLTVSNMSPEDSSIYLCSVKVNMNTEAFFGQGTRLTVV.